This T cell receptor beta chain was sequenced in a study of pediatric ulcerative colitis. Study observations and caveats: Blood-rectal clonal overlap within each person was significantly higher in ulcerative colitis patients than controls. A couple of rectal CDR3 clonotypes occurred in all ulcerative colitis patients.

This CDR3 is built from 13 residues. Trimming cost V 1 base and J 4 bases, with 4 bases left between them. Per germline, CDR1 PRHDT and CDR2 FYEKMQ (reference sequence). Produced via immunoSEQ multiplex PCR; TCRdb's table is partial and in-frame only. Among tens of thousands of clones listed, 87% were seen once. About this clone itself: Its antigen is unknown.

Colonoscopy and blood draw happened at the same time. The chain is built from TRBV13 and TRBJ2-2; D remains unclear. This clonotype was sampled from a boy aged 5 to 17 who was a control in a study of pediatric ulcerative colitis. The source material was blood. Here the CDR3 reads CASSLAGTGELFF. The CDR3 DNA sequence: TGTGCCAGCAGCTTAGCGGGCACCGGGGAGCTGTTTTTT.